The sequence of this T cell receptor beta chain was determined in a study of T cell responses to AZD1222 COVID-19 vaccine. Turning to the study itself: Investigators merged groups given second doses at roughly 4 or roughly 12 weeks.

With regard to this clone: Antigen unknown.

Findings and limits, study-wide: Distributed over spike, vaccine-associated CD4 TCRs predominated at 160-218 and 743-854. Close to half of all spike-specific TCRs reportedly target regions of the variants that are unmutated. Once two AZD1222 doses were given, Spike-specific TCR breadth and depth went up.

Sequenced by immunoSEQ multiplex PCR; TCRdb stores in-frame clones only, minus some. This sample has 55,000 to 85,000 clones; over 80% occur once, and the top ten carry around 9.8%. The V and J ends lost 1 base and 6 bases, in that order; junction bases with no gene match: 4. Germline V gene data show CDR1 as SGHAT and CDR2 as FQNNGV. The CDR3 is 14 amino acids. The source of this sequence is an adult in good health. The V gene is TRBV11-2, the J gene TRBJ2-3, with TRBD1 matching 7 bases. The specimen was peripheral blood, collected on day 0 of AZD1222 vaccination. In DNA, the CDR3 is TGTGCCAGCAGCTTAGCACAGGGGTCGGATACGCAGTATTTT. Protein: CASSLAQGSDTQYF.